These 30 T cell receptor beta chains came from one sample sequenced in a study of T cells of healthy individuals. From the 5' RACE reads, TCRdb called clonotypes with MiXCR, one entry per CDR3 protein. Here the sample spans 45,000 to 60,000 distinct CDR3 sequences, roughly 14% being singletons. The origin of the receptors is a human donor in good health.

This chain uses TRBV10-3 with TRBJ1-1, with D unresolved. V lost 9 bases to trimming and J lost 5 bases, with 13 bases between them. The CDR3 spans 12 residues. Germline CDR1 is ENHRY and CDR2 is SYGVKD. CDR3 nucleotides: TGTGCCATGTCCCCGGCGGGGACTGAAGCTTTCTTT. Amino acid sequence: CAMSPAGTEAFF.

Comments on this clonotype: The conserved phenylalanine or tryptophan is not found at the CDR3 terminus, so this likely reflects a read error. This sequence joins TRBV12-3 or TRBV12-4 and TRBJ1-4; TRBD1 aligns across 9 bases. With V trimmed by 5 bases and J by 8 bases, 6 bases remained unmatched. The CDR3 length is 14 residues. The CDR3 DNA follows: TGTGCCAGCAGTGGGACAGGGCTGTCCGAAAAACTGTTTTCT. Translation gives CASSGTGLSEKLFS.

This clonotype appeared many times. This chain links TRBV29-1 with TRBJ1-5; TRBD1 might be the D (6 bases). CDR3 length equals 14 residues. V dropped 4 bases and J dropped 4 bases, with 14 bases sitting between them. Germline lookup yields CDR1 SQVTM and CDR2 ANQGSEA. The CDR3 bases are TGCAGCGTTGGAACAGGGTTGGGAAATCAGCCCCAGCATTTT. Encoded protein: CSVGTGLGNQPQHF.

The DNA for the CDR3 is TGTGCCAGCGGACAAGCGCCTCTAAGTAACACCATATATTTT. It encodes CASGQAPLSNTIYF. The genes are TRBV2 and TRBJ1-3, with D possibly TRBD1 on 5 matching bases. This CDR3 contains 14 residues. Germline CDR1 reads SNHLY; CDR2 reads FYNNEI. V lost 8 bases, J lost 7 bases, and 18 bases lay in between.

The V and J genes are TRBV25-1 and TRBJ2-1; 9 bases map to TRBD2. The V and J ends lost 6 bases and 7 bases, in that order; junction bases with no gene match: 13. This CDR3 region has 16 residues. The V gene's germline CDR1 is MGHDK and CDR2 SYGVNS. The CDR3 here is CASSRVGGGRGNEQFF. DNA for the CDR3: TGTGCCAGCAGCCGCGTAGGGGGCGGGAGGGGAAATGAGCAGTTCTTC.

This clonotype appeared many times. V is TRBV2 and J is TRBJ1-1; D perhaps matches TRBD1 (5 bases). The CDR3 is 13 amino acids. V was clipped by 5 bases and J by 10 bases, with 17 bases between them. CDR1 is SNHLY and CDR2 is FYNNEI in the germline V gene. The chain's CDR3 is CASSYISGGGAFF. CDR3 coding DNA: TGTGCCAGCAGTTATATTTCGGGGGGAGGAGCTTTCTTT.

This CDR3 is CASSSRSGQKYNEQFF. The CDR3 nucleotides are TGTGCCAGCAGCTCTAGATCGGGACAGAAATACAATGAGCAGTTCTTC. The V gene is TRBV7-9, the J gene TRBJ2-1, with TRBD1 matching over 7 bases. Germline V lookup: CDR1 SEHNR, CDR2 FQNEAQ (reference sequence). The CDR3 is 16 residues long. After removal of 4 bases from V and 4 bases from J, the junction contained 10 bases not matched to a gene.

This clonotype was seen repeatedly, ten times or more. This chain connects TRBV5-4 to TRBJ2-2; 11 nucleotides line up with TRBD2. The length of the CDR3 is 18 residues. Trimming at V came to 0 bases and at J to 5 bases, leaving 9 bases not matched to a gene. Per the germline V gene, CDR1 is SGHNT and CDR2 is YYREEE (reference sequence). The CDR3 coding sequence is TGTGCCAGCAGCTTGGCTGTCATAGCGGGAGGGCCAACCGGGGAGCTGTTTTTT. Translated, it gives CASSLAVIAGGPTGELFF.

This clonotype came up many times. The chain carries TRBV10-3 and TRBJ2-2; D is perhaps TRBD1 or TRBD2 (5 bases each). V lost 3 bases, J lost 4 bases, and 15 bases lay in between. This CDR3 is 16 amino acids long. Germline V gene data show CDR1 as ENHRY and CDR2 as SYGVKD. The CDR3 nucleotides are TGTGCCATCAGTGAACGGGGTGCAGGGTTCACCGGGGAGCTGTTTTTT. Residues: CAISERGAGFTGELFF.

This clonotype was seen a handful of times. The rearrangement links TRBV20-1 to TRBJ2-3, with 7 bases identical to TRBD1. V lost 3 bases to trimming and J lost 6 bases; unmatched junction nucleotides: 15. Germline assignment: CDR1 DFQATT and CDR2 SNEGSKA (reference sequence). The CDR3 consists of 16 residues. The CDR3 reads CSASGAGGTTGDTQYF. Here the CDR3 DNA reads TGCAGTGCTAGTGGGGCAGGGGGTACAACGGGGGATACGCAGTATTTT.

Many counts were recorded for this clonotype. Written as DNA, the CDR3 is TGTGCCAGCTCACCACTGGACGGTAACACTGAAGCTTTCTTT. Its protein product is CASSPLDGNTEAFF. The chain combines TRBV18 with TRBJ1-1; no clear D. CDR3 size: 14 residues. Germline lookup yields CDR1 KGHSH and CDR2 LQKENI. V was trimmed by 1 base and J by 2 bases, leaving 8 bases between them.

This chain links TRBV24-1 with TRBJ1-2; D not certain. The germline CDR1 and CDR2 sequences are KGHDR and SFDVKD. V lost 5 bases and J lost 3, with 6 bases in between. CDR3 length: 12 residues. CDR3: CATSGTDYGYTF. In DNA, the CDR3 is TGTGCCACCAGTGGAACAGACTATGGCTACACCTTC.

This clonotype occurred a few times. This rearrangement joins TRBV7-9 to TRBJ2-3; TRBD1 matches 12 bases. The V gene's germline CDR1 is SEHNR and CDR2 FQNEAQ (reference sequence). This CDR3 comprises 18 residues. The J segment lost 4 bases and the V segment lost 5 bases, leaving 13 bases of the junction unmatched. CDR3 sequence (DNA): TGTGCCAGCAGCCGCCTCGGGACAGGGGGCGTATCAGCAGATACGCAGTATTTT. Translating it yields CASSRLGTGGVSADTQYF.

Written as DNA, the CDR3 is TGCAGTGCTAGCCCCCTCTCAGTAGTAGCGGTACAAGAGACCCAGTACTTC. Its translation: CSASPLSVVAVQETQYF. The chain couples TRBV20-1 to TRBJ2-5; D perhaps matches TRBD2 (6 bases). This CDR3 has 17 amino acids. The germline V gene encodes CDR1 DFQATT and CDR2 SNEGSKA (reference sequence). The germline V and J ends were trimmed by 3 bases and 2 bases, with 22 bases remaining between them.

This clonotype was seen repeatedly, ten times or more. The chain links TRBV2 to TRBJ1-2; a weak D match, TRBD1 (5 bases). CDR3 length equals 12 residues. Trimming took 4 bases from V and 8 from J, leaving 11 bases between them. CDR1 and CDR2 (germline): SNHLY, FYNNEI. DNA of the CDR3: TGTGCCAGCAGTGTCGGGGGTTGGGGCTACACCTTC. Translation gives CASSVGGWGYTF.

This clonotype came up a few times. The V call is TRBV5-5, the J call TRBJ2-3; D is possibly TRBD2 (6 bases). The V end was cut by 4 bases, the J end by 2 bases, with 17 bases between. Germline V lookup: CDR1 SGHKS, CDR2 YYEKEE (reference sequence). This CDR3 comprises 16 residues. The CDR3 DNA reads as TGTGCCAGCAGCGGACCGGGACTCATATTCACAGATACGCAGTATTTT. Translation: CASSGPGLIFTDTQYF.

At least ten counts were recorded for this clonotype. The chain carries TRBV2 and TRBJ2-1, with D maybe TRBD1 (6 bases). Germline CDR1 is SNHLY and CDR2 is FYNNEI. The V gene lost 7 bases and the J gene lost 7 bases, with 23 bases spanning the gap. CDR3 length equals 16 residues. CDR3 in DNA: TGTGCCAGCAAGGAGGAGTCGGACAGAGATTATAATGAGCAGTTCTTC. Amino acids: CASKEESDRDYNEQFF.

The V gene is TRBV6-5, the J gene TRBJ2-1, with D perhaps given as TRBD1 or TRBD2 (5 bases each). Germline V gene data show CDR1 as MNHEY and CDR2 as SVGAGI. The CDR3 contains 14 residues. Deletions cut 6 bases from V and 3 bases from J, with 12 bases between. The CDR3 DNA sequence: TGTGCCAGCAGCCGGGACGGGCTCTACAATGAGCAGTTCTTC. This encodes CASSRDGLYNEQFF.

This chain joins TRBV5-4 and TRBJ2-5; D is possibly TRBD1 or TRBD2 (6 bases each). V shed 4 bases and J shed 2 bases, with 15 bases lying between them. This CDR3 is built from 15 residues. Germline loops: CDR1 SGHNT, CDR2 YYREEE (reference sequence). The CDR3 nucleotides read TGTGCCAGCAGCCATGAAGGGGGGATTCAAGAGACCCAGTACTTC. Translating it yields CASSHEGGIQETQYF.

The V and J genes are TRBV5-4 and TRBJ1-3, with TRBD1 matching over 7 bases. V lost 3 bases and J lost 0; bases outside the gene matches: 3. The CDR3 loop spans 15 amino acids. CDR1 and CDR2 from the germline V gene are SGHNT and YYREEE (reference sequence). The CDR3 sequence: CASSSGQLSGNTIYF. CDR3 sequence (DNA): TGTGCCAGCAGCTCGGGACAGCTCTCTGGAAACACCATATATTTT.

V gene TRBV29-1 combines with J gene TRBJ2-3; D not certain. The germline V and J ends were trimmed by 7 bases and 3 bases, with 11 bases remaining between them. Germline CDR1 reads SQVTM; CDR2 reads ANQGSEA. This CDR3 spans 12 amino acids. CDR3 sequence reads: CSARPGTDTQYF. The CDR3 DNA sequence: TGCAGCGCCAGGCCCGGGACAGATACGCAGTATTTT.

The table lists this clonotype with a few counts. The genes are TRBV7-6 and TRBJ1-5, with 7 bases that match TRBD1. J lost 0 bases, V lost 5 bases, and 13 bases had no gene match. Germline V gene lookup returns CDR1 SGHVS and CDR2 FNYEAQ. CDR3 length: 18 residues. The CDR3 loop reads CASSTRDSSMYSNQPQHF. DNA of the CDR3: TGTGCCAGCAGCACACGGGACAGTTCCATGTATAGCAATCAGCCCCAGCATTTT.

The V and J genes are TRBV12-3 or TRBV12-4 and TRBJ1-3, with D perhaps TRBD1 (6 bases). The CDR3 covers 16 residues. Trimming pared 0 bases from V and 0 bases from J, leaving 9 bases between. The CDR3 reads CASSLATGNSGNTIYF. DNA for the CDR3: TGTGCCAGCAGTTTAGCGACAGGAAACTCTGGAAACACCATATATTTT.

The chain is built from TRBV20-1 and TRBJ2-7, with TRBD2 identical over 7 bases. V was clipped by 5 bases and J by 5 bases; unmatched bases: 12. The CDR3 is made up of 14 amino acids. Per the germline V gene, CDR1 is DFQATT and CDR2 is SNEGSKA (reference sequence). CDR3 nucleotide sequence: TGCAGTGCTGAAAGGCGGCGTCGGGGGGACGAGCAGTACTTC. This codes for CSAERRRRGDEQYF.

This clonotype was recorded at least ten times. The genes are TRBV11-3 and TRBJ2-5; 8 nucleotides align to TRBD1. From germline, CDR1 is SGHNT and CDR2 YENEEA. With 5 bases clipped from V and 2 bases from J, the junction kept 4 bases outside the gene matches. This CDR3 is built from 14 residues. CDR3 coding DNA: TGTGCCAGCAGCACTGGGACAGGTCAAGAGACCCAGTACTTC. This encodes CASSTGTGQETQYF.

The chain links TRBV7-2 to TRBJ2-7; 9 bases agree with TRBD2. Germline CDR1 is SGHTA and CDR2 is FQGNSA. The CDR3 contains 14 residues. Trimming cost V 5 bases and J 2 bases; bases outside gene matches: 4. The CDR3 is CASSKGLAAYEQYF. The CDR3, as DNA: TGTGCCAGCAGCAAGGGACTAGCAGCCTACGAGCAGTACTTC. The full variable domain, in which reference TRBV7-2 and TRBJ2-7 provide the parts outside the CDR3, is GAGVSQSPSNKVTEKGKDVELRCDPISGHTALYWYRQSLGQGLEFLIYFQGNSAPDKSGLPSDRFSAERTGGSVSTLTIQRTQQEDSAVYLCASSKGLAAYEQYFGPGTRLTVT.

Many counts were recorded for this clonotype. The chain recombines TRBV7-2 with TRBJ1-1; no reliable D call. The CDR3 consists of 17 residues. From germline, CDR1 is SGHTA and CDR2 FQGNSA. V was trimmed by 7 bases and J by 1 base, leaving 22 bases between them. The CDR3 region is CASILRPGPLGNTEAFF. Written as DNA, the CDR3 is TGTGCCAGCATCCTCCGCCCGGGTCCGCTAGGGAACACTGAAGCTTTCTTT.

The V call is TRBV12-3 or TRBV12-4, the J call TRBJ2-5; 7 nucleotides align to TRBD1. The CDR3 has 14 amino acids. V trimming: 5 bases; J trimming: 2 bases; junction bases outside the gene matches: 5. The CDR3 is CASSVLTGQETQYF. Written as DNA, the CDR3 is TGTGCCAGCAGTGTTCTGACAGGGCAAGAGACCCAGTACTTC.

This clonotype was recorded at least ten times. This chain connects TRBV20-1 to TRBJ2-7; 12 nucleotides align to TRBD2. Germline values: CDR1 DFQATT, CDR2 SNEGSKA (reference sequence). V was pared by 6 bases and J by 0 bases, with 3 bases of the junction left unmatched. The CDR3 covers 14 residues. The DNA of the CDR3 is TGCAGTGCGACTAGCGGGAGTTCCTCCTACGAGCAGTACTTC. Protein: CSATSGSSSYEQYF.

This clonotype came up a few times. DNA of the CDR3: TGCAGTGCTAGATCCCTTGGTCAGTACTTC. Its protein is CSARSLGQYF. The rearrangement joins TRBV20-1 to TRBJ2-4; D uncertain. Germline lookup yields CDR1 DFQATT and CDR2 SNEGSKA (reference sequence). The CDR3 extends over 10 amino acids. The germline V and J ends were trimmed by 2 bases and 12 bases, with 8 bases remaining between them.